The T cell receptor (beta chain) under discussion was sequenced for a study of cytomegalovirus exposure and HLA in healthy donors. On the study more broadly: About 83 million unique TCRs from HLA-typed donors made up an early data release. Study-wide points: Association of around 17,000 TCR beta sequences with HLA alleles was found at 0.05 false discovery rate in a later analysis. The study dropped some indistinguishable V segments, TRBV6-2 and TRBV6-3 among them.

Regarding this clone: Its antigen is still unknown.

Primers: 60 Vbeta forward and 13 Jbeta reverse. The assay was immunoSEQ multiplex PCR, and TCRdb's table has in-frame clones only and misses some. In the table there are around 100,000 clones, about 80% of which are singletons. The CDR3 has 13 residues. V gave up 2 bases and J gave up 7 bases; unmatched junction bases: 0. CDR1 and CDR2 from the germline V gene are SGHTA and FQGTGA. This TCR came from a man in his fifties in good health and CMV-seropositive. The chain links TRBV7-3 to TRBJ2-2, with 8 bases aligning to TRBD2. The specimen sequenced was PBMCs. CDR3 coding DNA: TGTGCCAGCAGCTTAGCGGGGGGCGGGGAGCTGTTTTTT. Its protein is CASSLAGGGELFF.